This T cell receptor (beta chain) was sequenced for a study of T cell changes during pregnancy in multiple sclerosis. Repertoires were generated with immunoSEQ multiplex PCR, while TCRdb's copy carries only in-frame clones and drops some. The data show 40,000 or so clones, more than 85% seen once. Per the germline V gene, CDR1 is MGHRA and CDR2 is YSYEKL. V lost 0 bases, J lost 6 bases, and 2 bases stayed unmatched. This CDR3 has 15 amino acids. The sequence was obtained from a female donor with multiple sclerosis, enrolled in a pregnancy study. The chain couples TRBV4-1 to TRBJ2-1; 10 nucleotides match TRBD2. This sample comprised CD8+ T cells from peripheral blood mononuclear cells, obtained before pregnancy. CDR3 bases: TGCGCCAGCAGCCAAGATGTAGCGGGAGGCAATGAGCAGTTCTTC. It specifies CASSQDVAGGNEQFF.